Below, 9 T cell receptor beta chains from the same sample are listed, as sequenced in a study of shared clonotypes between healthy human individuals. Using immunoSEQ multiplex PCR, the repertoire was profiled, and TCRdb retains in-frame clones only, with some absent. The sample gives hundreds of thousands of clones, roughly 96% of which show up once; roughly 0.1% is in the top ten. Naive-designated CD8 cells lacked CD45RO, were positively enriched for CCR7, and omitted terminally differentiated effector memory CD45RA+ cells. The sequenced material came from naive CD8+ T cells sorted from blood. The receptors come from a woman aged 30 to 39 in good health.

J is TRBJ2-3 and V is TRBV4-1, with 10 nucleotides matching TRBD2. J lost 4 bases, V lost 3 bases, and 4 bases had no gene match. Germline V gene lookup returns CDR1 MGHRA and CDR2 YSYEKL. The CDR3 runs to 15 residues. CDR3 DNA sequence: TGCGCCAGCAGCCATACAGGGACTAGCGCAGATACGCAGTATTTT. Its protein product is CASSHTGTSADTQYF.

The chain links TRBV11-2 to TRBJ1-4; D is undetermined. Germline CDR1 SGHAT, CDR2 FQNNGV. The CDR3 extends over 16 amino acids. V lost 5 bases and J 6 bases, leaving 19 bases between the germline ends. DNA of the CDR3: TGTGCCAGCAGCCTATCGTCCCGGGTTCGATATGAAAAACTGTTTTTT. Its protein is CASSLSSRVRYEKLFF.

The CDR3 here is CASSSSSVHNEQFF. The CDR3 DNA sequence: TGTGCCAGCAGCTCTAGCTCAGTCCACAATGAGCAGTTCTTC. The chain recombines TRBV7-9 with TRBJ2-1, with D maybe TRBD2 (5 bases). Per germline, CDR1 SEHNR and CDR2 FQNEAQ (reference sequence). The CDR3 consists of 14 residues. The V end lost 4 bases, the J end lost 5 bases, and 12 bases lay between the germline ends.

The J gene is TRBJ2-7, the V gene TRBV7-5; TRBD1, the table's D call, lacks a check against the DNA. TRBV7-5 is tagged as a pseudogene. CDR3 length equals 12 residues. For the CDR3, the DNA is TGTGCCAGCAGCTCAGGGGCGGGCGAGCAGTACTTC. It specifies CASSSGAGEQYF.

The chain joins TRBV4-1 to TRBJ2-3; 9 positions agree with TRBD2. Losses at the gene ends were 2 bases for V and 4 bases for J; bases not matched to a gene: 10. The CDR3 totals 17 residues. Germline V CDR1 and CDR2: MGHRA, YSYEKL. CDR3 DNA sequence: TGCGCCAGCAGCCAACGACCTAGCGGGATGGTGGCAGATACGCAGTATTTT. Amino acids: CASSQRPSGMVADTQYF.

CDR3: CASSQGGQALLQPQHF. In DNA form, the CDR3 reads TGCGCCAGCAGCCAAGGAGGACAGGCTTTACTTCAGCCCCAGCATTTT. The chain joins TRBV4-1 to TRBJ1-5; 7 bases fit TRBD1. The CDR3 consists of 16 residues. V trimming: 1 base; J trimming: 6 bases; junction bases outside the gene matches: 9. From germline, CDR1 is MGHRA and CDR2 YSYEKL.

The rearrangement uses TRBV27 and TRBJ2-4; 10 nucleotides align to TRBD1. Germline V CDR1 and CDR2: MNHEY, SMNVEV (reference sequence). The CDR3 has 16 residues. V lost 7 bases, J lost 0 bases, and 6 bases stayed unmatched. CDR3 residues: CASKGTGDQAKNIQYF. The DNA for the CDR3 is TGTGCCAGCAAAGGGACAGGGGACCAAGCCAAAAACATTCAGTACTTC.

Notes on this clone: The same CDR3 is also encoded by other DNA sequences in this sample. The V call is TRBV19, the J call TRBJ2-1; 9 bases are a match to TRBD2. V gave up 1 base and J gave up 7 bases; unmatched junction bases: 2. Per germline, CDR1 LNHDA and CDR2 SQIVND (reference sequence). This CDR3 spans 14 amino acids. This CDR3 is CASSIVAGVNEQFF. CDR3 nucleotides: TGTGCCAGTAGTATAGTAGCGGGAGTAAATGAGCAGTTCTTC.

This chain links TRBV28 with TRBJ1-4; D may be TRBD1 (6 bases). Trimming took 1 base from V and 7 from J, leaving 16 bases between them. Per germline, CDR1 MDHEN and CDR2 SYDVKM. This CDR3 has 16 amino acids. The CDR3 is CASSLFTGSFVEKLFF. The CDR3 DNA sequence: TGTGCCAGCAGTTTATTTACAGGGAGTTTTGTTGAAAAACTGTTTTTT. Full variable domain (missing parts from reference TRBV28 and TRBJ1-4): DVKVTQSSRYLVKRTGEKVFLECVQDMDHENMFWYRQDPGLGLRLIYFSYDVKMKEKGDIPEGYSVSREKKERFSLILESASTNQTSMYLCASSLFTGSFVEKLFFGSGTQLSVL.